The present T cell receptor beta chain was sequenced within a study of T cell responses to AZD1222 COVID-19 vaccine. The CDR3 contains 14 residues. In germline, CDR1 is SGHDT, CDR2 YYEEEE. General study points: Of spike-specific TCRs, nearly half reportedly target regions left unmutated in variants. Among the donors, most were white British and more were female, and clonal diversity was possibly underestimated. Spike-wide coverage was observed for vaccine-associated CD4 TCRs, with dominant responses at 160-218 and 743-854.

Measured with immunoSEQ multiplex PCR; TCRdb has only the in-frame clones, and not every one. The sample consists of 150,000 to 200,000 clones, 90% of them appearing once. As regards this clone: Antigen: not known. The junction and the germline gene differ at one end; a read error may be behind it. This same CDR3 is encoded by further DNA sequences in the sample.

The J gene is TRBJ2-3, the V gene TRBV5-6; tentatively, D is TRBD2 (5 bases). The receptor was derived from an adult in good health. The source was peripheral blood, collected on day 0 of AZD1222 vaccination. The CDR3 nucleotides read TGTGCCAGCAGCTTGGTAGAGGGCACAGATACGCAATATTTT. Residues: CASSLVEGTDTQYF. The variable domain in full, with the rest retrieved from reference TRBV5-6 and TRBJ2-3, is DAGVTQSPTHLIKTRGQQVTLRCSPKSGHDTVSWYQQALGQGPQFIFQYYEEEERQRGNFPDRFSGHQFPNYSSELNVNALLLGDSALYLCASSLVEGTDTQYFGPGTRLTVL.